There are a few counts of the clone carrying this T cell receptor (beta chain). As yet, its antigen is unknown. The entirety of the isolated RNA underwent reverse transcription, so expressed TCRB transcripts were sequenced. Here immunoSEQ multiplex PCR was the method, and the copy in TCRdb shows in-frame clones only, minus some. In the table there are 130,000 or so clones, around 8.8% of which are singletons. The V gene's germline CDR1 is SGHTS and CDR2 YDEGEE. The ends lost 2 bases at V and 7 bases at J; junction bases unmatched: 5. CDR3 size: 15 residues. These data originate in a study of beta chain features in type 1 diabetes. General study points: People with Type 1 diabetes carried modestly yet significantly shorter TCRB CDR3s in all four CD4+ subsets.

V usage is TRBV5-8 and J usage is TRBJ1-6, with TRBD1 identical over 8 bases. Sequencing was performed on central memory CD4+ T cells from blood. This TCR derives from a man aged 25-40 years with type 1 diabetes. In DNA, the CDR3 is TGTGCCAGCAGCTTCCAGGGGGCAAGGAATTCACCCCTCCACTTT. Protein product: CASSFQGARNSPLHF. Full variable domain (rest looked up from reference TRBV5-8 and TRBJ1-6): EAGVTQSPTHLIKTRGQQATLRCSPISGHTSVYWYQQALGLGLQFLLWYDEGEERNRGNFPPRFSGRQFPNYSSELNVNALELEDSALYLCASSFQGARNSPLHFGNGTRLTVT.